This TCR beta chain originates from a study of CD8+ T cells in alopecia areata. This clone was detected only once. The treatment: oral pan-JAK inhibitor, 5-10 mg twice daily. Investigators isolated RNA and reverse transcribed it into cDNA to act as the sequencing template. TCRdb keeps only in-frame clones here, not all; method: immunoSEQ multiplex PCR. The repertoire consists of around 190,000 clones, with about three fifths occurring once and the leading ten covering roughly 0.71%. J gave up 4 bases and V 3 bases, and 18 bases lay outside the gene matches. This CDR3 is built from 18 residues. Germline CDR1 is SQVTM and CDR2 is ANQGSEA.

The source is a human donor with alopecia areata. The sample was CD4+ T cells sorted from blood, taken at week 4, from a patient treated with tofacitinib. The chain is built from TRBV29-1 and TRBJ2-3; 8 bases map to TRBD1. DNA for the CDR3: TGCAGCGTTGAGTCACAGGGGGTACCGTGGGGGTCTGCAGATACGCAGTATTTT. Translation: CSVESQGVPWGSADTQYF.